A single sample is the source of the 12 T cell receptor beta chains below, sequenced in a study of T cells after yellow fever vaccination. MiXCR was run by TCRdb on the 5' RACE reads, yielding one entry per CDR3 protein. The sample lists about 150,000 distinct CDR3 sequences, approximately 6.6% occurring once. The starting material was CD4+ T cells sorted from PBMCs, obtained 10 days after the yellow fever booster vaccination. These TCRs come from a man aged 25 to 40 who received the YFV17D yellow fever vaccine.

This clonotype appeared many times. V is TRBV12-3 or TRBV12-4 and J is TRBJ2-3; TRBD2 might be the D (5 bases). The CDR3 totals 14 residues. V gave up 7 bases and J gave up 2 bases, with 13 bases separating them. CDR3 region: CASTPAGNTDTQYF. CDR3 DNA: TGTGCCAGCACCCCCGCCGGGAACACAGATACGCAGTATTTT.

This clonotype was seen many times. The chain combines TRBV7-9 with TRBJ1-1; D unclear. Between the trimmed V and J ends, which lost 5 bases and 2 bases, there was a span of 12 bases. The CDR3 sequence is 14 residues long. In germline, CDR1 is SEHNR, CDR2 FQNEAQ (reference sequence). This CDR3 reads CASSPGITNTEAFF. CDR3 nucleotides: TGTGCCAGCAGCCCCGGGATAACAAACACTGAAGCTTTCTTT.

This clonotype was counted at least ten times. This sequence joins TRBV6-1 and TRBJ2-7; D is perhaps TRBD1 (6 bases). Between the trimmed V and J ends, which lost 5 bases and 2 bases, there was a span of 16 bases. Germline values: CDR1 MNHNS, CDR2 SASEGT. This CDR3 is built from 15 residues. The CDR3 is CASSQSRRGTYEQYF. In DNA form, the CDR3 reads TGTGCCAGCAGTCAATCCCGCAGGGGAACCTACGAGCAGTACTTC.

This clonotype was observed at least ten times. The chain joins TRBV7-9 to TRBJ1-4, with 7 positions matching TRBD1. V gave up 4 bases and J gave up 7 bases; unmatched junction bases: 3. The CDR3 has 13 residues. The germline CDR1 and CDR2 sequences are SEHNR and FQNEAQ (reference sequence). The DNA of the CDR3 is TGTGCCAGCAGCTACAGGGGTGGTGAAAAACTGTTTTTT. Translated: CASSYRGGEKLFF.

This clonotype was seen at least ten times. The chain is built from TRBV20-1 and TRBJ2-1; 12 nucleotides align to TRBD2. Germline values: CDR1 DFQATT, CDR2 SNEGSKA (reference sequence). CDR3 length equals 12 residues. The DNA for the CDR3 is TGCAGGACTAGCGGGAGTGTCGATGAGCAGTTCTTC. Translation: CRTSGSVDEQFF.

This clonotype has just a few counts. The V and J genes are TRBV20-1 and TRBJ2-5; 14 nucleotides align to TRBD2. Trimming at V came to 4 bases and at J to 1 base, leaving 5 bases not matched to a gene. The CDR3 length is 16 residues. In germline, CDR1 is DFQATT, CDR2 SNEGSKA (reference sequence). CDR3 sequence: CSATGLAGGLQETQYF. The CDR3 DNA sequence: TGCAGTGCTACTGGACTAGCGGGAGGTCTCCAAGAGACCCAGTACTTC.

This clonotype occurred many times. The chain couples TRBV27 to TRBJ2-1, with 8 bases fitting TRBD1. The V gene's germline CDR1 is MNHEY and CDR2 SMNVEV (reference sequence). Losses at the gene ends were 7 bases for V and 6 bases for J; bases not matched to a gene: 8. This CDR3 spans 14 amino acids. The CDR3 sequence is CASTWTGLSNEQFF. The CDR3 DNA reads TGTGCCAGCACGTGGACAGGGTTATCCAATGAGCAGTTCTTC.

The sample holds many counts of this clonotype. V is TRBV7-2 and J is TRBJ2-3, with 8 nucleotides matching TRBD1. The CDR3 is 14 amino acids. Germline CDR1 SGHTA, CDR2 FQGNSA. Trimming took 5 bases from V and 8 from J; bases not matched to a gene: 9. CDR3 sequence reads: CASSPQTGGSTQYF. CDR3 DNA: TGTGCCAGCAGCCCGCAAACAGGGGGGAGTACGCAGTATTTT.

The chain links TRBV20-1 to TRBJ2-1; 14 bases fit TRBD2. J gave up 6 bases and V 3 bases, and 10 bases lay outside the gene matches. Per germline, CDR1 DFQATT and CDR2 SNEGSKA (reference sequence). The CDR3 is 17 amino acids. CDR3 nucleotides: TGCAGTGCTAGCACCGGGACTAGCGGGAGTCTCTTCAATGAGCAGTTCTTC. Translating gives CSASTGTSGSLFNEQFF.

This clonotype was observed a few times. The gene calls are TRBV18 and TRBJ2-1; 13 nucleotides align to TRBD2. Germline-derived CDR1 and CDR2 are KGHSH and LQKENI. The CDR3 runs 16 residues. Losses at the gene ends were 5 bases for V and 2 bases for J; bases not matched to a gene: 3. The CDR3 loop is CASSNGLAGAYNEQFF. CDR3 nucleotide sequence: TGTGCCAGCTCAAACGGACTAGCGGGAGCCTACAATGAGCAGTTCTTC.

This clonotype appeared many times. The chain combines TRBV29-1 with TRBJ2-1; TRBD1 might be the D (6 bases). The CDR3 covers 16 residues. CDR1 and CDR2 from the germline V gene are SQVTM and ANQGSEA. V gave up 0 bases and J gave up 6 bases, with 18 bases separating them. This CDR3 is CSVEDAPQGYSNEQFF. CDR3 sequence (DNA): TGCAGCGTTGAAGATGCCCCACAGGGCTATAGCAATGAGCAGTTCTTC.

The table lists this clonotype with many counts. The chain employs TRBV7-2 and TRBJ1-1; no reliable D call. Per the germline V gene, CDR1 is SGHTA and CDR2 is FQGNSA. The CDR3 consists of 14 residues. The ends were cut back, 6 bases at V and 0 bases at J, with 11 bases in the middle. CDR3 protein: CASRDREMNTEAFF. CDR3 DNA sequence: TGTGCCAGCAGGGACCGGGAGATGAACACTGAAGCTTTCTTT.